The 20 T cell receptor beta chains given below trace back to one sample, sequenced in a study of blood T cell repertoires in COVID-19 (dated by TCRdb to the early 2020s). The method behind the library was the immunoSEQ multiplex PCR assay. The clones in this table, taken by TCRdb from immuneACCESS, are in-frame only. Not every clone is retained; where verified, under half of the shortfall comes from an unresolved V gene, and the cause of the rest is unknown. This sample lists 50,000 to 65,000 clones; 83% were detected once. The top ten clonotypes cover 6% to 6.5% of the sample. Specimen: peripheral blood. The receptor source for this set is a human donor in a cohort sampled during active COVID-19.

This clone has just one count. This chain uses TRBV7-9 with TRBJ2-3; TRBD2 aligns across 12 bases. The V gene's germline CDR1 is SEHNR and CDR2 FQNEAQ (reference sequence). The ends lost 5 bases at V and 0 bases at J; junction bases unmatched: 9. CDR3 length: 18 residues. This CDR3 reads CASSTTSGRSFSTDTQYF. The DNA for the CDR3 is TGTGCCAGCAGCACGACTAGCGGGAGAAGTTTTAGCACAGATACGCAGTATTTT. The complete variable domain, with remaining parts taken from reference TRBV7-9 and TRBJ2-3, reads DTGVSQNPRHKITKRGQNVTFRCDPISEHNRLYWYRQTLGQGPEFLTYFQNEAQLEKSRLLSDRFSAERPKGSFSTLEIQRTEQGDSAMYLCASSTTSGRSFSTDTQYFGPGTRLTVL.

The rearrangement joins TRBV2 to TRBJ2-3; D is unresolved. V was clipped by 7 bases and J by 6 bases, with 23 bases between them. Germline V gives CDR1 SNHLY, CDR2 FYNNEI. The CDR3 sequence is 16 residues long. The CDR3 nucleotides read TGTGCCAGCACCCATTGGGTGACCCCACCCGGGGATACGCAGTATTTT. The encoded protein is CASTHWVTPPGDTQYF.

V is TRBV27 and J is TRBJ1-2, with 7 bases aligning to TRBD1. CDR1 and CDR2 from the germline V gene are MNHEY and SMNVEV (reference sequence). The ends lost 2 bases at V and 5 bases at J; junction bases unmatched: 2. This CDR3 comprises 13 residues. CDR3 sequence: CASSLVQGYGYTF. CDR3 nucleotide sequence: TGTGCCAGCAGTTTAGTACAGGGGTATGGCTACACCTTC.

V usage is TRBV5-4 and J usage is TRBJ2-3; possible D gene TRBD1, 5 bases. Germline V gene data show CDR1 as SGHNT and CDR2 as YYREEE (reference sequence). Between the trimmed V and J ends, which lost 1 base and 1 base, there was a span of 10 bases. The CDR3 totals 15 residues. CDR3 nucleotides: TGTGCCAGCAGCTTGTGGGGCGGCGGCACAGATACGCAGTATTTT. Translating gives CASSLWGGGTDTQYF. Full variable domain (remainder filled in from reference TRBV5-4 and TRBJ2-3): ETGVTQSPTHLIKTRGQQVTLRCSSQSGHNTVSWYQQALGQGPQFIFQYYREEENGRGNFPPRFSGLQFPNYSSELNVNALELDDSALYLCASSLWGGGTDTQYFGPGTRLTVL.

The chain links TRBV5-1 to TRBJ1-6, with TRBD1 identical over 7 bases. The CDR3 extends over 13 amino acids. CDR1 and CDR2 from the germline V gene are SGHRS and YFSETQ. V gave up 4 bases and J gave up 8 bases; unmatched junction bases: 3. The CDR3 reads CASSQGGYSPLHF. The CDR3 DNA is TGCGCCAGCAGCCAGGGGGGCTATTCACCCCTCCACTTT.

This chain uses TRBV18 with TRBJ1-1, with D possibly matching TRBD1 (5 bases). CDR3 length: 14 residues. V was shortened by 2 bases and J by 6 bases, with 13 bases between the two germline ends. CDR1 KGHSH and CDR2 LQKENI come from the germline V gene. Here the CDR3 reads CASSPGGGFAEAFF. As DNA, the CDR3 is TGTGCCAGCTCACCAGGGGGGGGGTTCGCTGAAGCTTTCTTT.

The chain has TRBV21-1 and TRBJ1-3; the table's D gene call, TRBD1, was not cross checked with the DNA. TRBV21-1 is recorded as a pseudogene. The length of the CDR3 is 12 residues. CDR3 coding DNA: TGTGCCCAAACAGGGGTCGGAAACACCATATATTTT. It yields the protein CAQTGVGNTIYF.

This chain joins TRBV10-3 and TRBJ1-1; D gene unclear. The CDR3 extends over 12 amino acids. V lost 2 bases, J lost 11 bases, and 12 bases lay in between. The germline gives CDR1 ENHRY, CDR2 SYGVKD. The CDR3 loop reads CAISETYVRAFF. DNA for the CDR3: TGTGCCATCAGTGAGACCTATGTTCGGGCTTTCTTT.

The gene calls are TRBV5-4 and TRBJ1-1; the match to TRBD1 covers 9 bases. CDR3 length equals 15 residues. V was pared by 4 bases and J by 4 bases, with 8 bases of the junction left unmatched. Germline assignment: CDR1 SGHNT and CDR2 YYREEE (reference sequence). Written as DNA, the CDR3 is TGTGCCAGCAGCGCGGTTACAGGGGGCGGCACTGAAGCTTTCTTT. Amino acids: CASSAVTGGGTEAFF.

The genes are TRBV5-4 and TRBJ1-3, with D tentatively TRBD1 (5 bases). The CDR3 extends over 14 amino acids. Germline V CDR1 and CDR2: SGHNT, YYREEE (reference sequence). Trimming shortened V by 1 base and J by 3 bases, and 8 bases separated the two germline ends. CDR3 sequence (DNA): TGTGCCAGCAGCTTGTCGGGGGGTGGAAACACCATATATTTT. As protein: CASSLSGGGNTIYF.

The V gene is TRBV6-2 or TRBV6-3, the J gene TRBJ1-1, with 7 nucleotides matching TRBD1. Germline CDR1 is MNHEY and CDR2 is SVGEGT. Trimming cost V 5 bases and J 10 bases; bases outside gene matches: 7. This CDR3 contains 12 residues. The CDR3 sequence: CASSDPGQLAFF. CDR3 coding DNA: TGTGCCAGCAGTGACCCGGGACAGCTAGCTTTCTTT.

V gene TRBV7-3 combines with J gene TRBJ2-1; 7 nucleotides agree with TRBD1. Trimming cost V 5 bases and J 7 bases; bases outside gene matches: 5. Germline V gene lookup returns CDR1 SGHTA and CDR2 FQGTGA. This CDR3 is built from 13 residues. CDR3 DNA sequence: TGTGCCAGCAGCATCCGACAGGGAAATGAGCAGTTCTTC. It yields the protein CASSIRQGNEQFF.

The chain uses TRBV19 and TRBJ2-2; TRBD2 matches at 10 bases. Germline CDR1 is LNHDA and CDR2 is SQIVND (reference sequence). This CDR3 has 15 residues. Trimming at V came to 5 bases and at J to 6 bases, leaving 6 bases not matched to a gene. The CDR3 DNA sequence: TGTGCCAGTAGTTACCAGCGGGAGGGATCCGGGGAGCTGTTTTTT. This translates into CASSYQREGSGELFF.

J is TRBJ2-3 and V is TRBV27; weak D call: TRBD1 (7 bases). Trimming removed 3 bases from V and 6 bases from J, with 13 bases in between. The V gene's germline CDR1 is MNHEY and CDR2 SMNVEV (reference sequence). The CDR3 extends over 14 amino acids. CDR3 in DNA: TGTGCCAGCAGTTTCCGCGGGACAGTGGATACGCAGTATTTT. This encodes CASSFRGTVDTQYF.

The CDR3 nucleotides read TGTGCCAGCTCCTCCGGGGCAGGGGGCACAGATACGCAGTATTTT. Its translation is CASSSGAGGTDTQYF. V and J are TRBV7-2 and TRBJ2-3; TRBD1 might be the D (6 bases). CDR3 length: 15 residues. Between the trimmed V and J ends, which lost 8 bases and 1 base, there was a span of 16 bases. The V gene's germline CDR1 is SGHTA and CDR2 FQGNSA.

The rearrangement uses TRBV30 and TRBJ2-3; TRBD2 matches at 8 bases. The V and J ends lost 0 bases and 8 bases, in that order; junction bases with no gene match: 7. CDR3 length equals 14 residues. Germline lookup yields CDR1 GTSNPN and CDR2 SVGIG (reference sequence). The CDR3 here is CAWSVLGGAATQYF. The CDR3 nucleotides read TGTGCCTGGAGTGTACTCGGGGGGGCTGCTACGCAGTATTTT.

The rearrangement joins TRBV28 to TRBJ2-3, with D possibly being TRBD1 (6 bases). Between the trimmed V and J ends, which lost 6 bases and 6 bases, there was a span of 10 bases. Germline loops: CDR1 MDHEN, CDR2 SYDVKM. The CDR3 consists of 12 residues. In DNA, the CDR3 is TGTGCCAGCAGGAGGGGGATGGATACGCAGTATTTT. Its protein is CASRRGMDTQYF.

The chain joins TRBV7-9 to TRBJ2-1; TRBD2 might be the D (5 bases). V lost 4 bases to trimming and J lost 8 bases, with 12 bases between them. The CDR3 totals 13 residues. The germline gives CDR1 SEHNR, CDR2 FQNEAQ (reference sequence). CDR3 bases: TGTGCCAGCAGCTCCCCCCTCGGGGATGAGCAGTTCTTC. Amino acid sequence: CASSSPLGDEQFF.

The genes are TRBV2 and TRBJ2-1; a possible D gene is TRBD2 (7 bases). V was clipped by 3 bases and J by 9 bases, with 18 bases between them. The CDR3 consists of 15 residues. Germline V gene lookup returns CDR1 SNHLY and CDR2 FYNNEI. The CDR3 DNA follows: TGTGCCAGCAGTGACTATGGGGGGGGGCCTGGTGAGCAGTTCTTC. It translates to CASSDYGGGPGEQFF.

The rearrangement links TRBV5-5 to TRBJ1-3; possible D gene TRBD1, 5 bases. With 6 bases removed from V and 3 bases from J, the gap between germline ends came to 10 bases. The germline gives CDR1 SGHKS, CDR2 YYEKEE (reference sequence). CDR3 length equals 13 residues. The CDR3 nucleotides are TGTGCCAGCACCCTGACAGATGGAAACACCATATATTTT. Protein sequence: CASTLTDGNTIYF.